These 2 T cell receptor beta chains came from one sample sequenced in a study of T cells after yellow fever vaccination. From the 5' RACE reads, TCRdb called clonotypes with MiXCR, one entry per CDR3 protein. The sample shows 250,000 to 400,000 distinct CDR3 sequences, 4% to 5.5% of them seen only once. The sample consisted of PBMCs, taken 15 days after the yellow fever booster vaccination. The origin of the receptors is a young man who received the YFV17D yellow fever vaccine.

In this sample, this clonotype turned up many times. The CDR3 region has the DNA TGTGCCAGCAGTCCAGTTTCGAACACCGGGGAGCTGTTTTTT. It yields the protein CASSPVSNTGELFF. The V and J genes are TRBV12-3 or TRBV12-4 and TRBJ2-2; D unclear. V lost 5 bases to trimming and J lost 0 bases, with 7 bases between them. This CDR3 has 14 amino acids.

This clonotype was recorded at least ten times. The J gene is TRBJ2-2, the V gene TRBV7-3, with D uncertain. CDR1 SGHTA and CDR2 FQGTGA come from the germline V gene. Trimming removed 5 bases from V and 4 bases from J, with 11 bases in between. CDR3 size: 14 residues. CDR3 amino acids: CASSLLRPTGELFF. CDR3 DNA sequence: TGTGCCAGCAGCCTTCTGCGGCCCACCGGGGAGCTGTTTTTT.